Listed below are T cell receptor gamma chains from one sample, sequenced in a study of Vδ1+ human thymocytes. TCRdb reanalysed the multiplex PCR reads with CATT. This table holds tens of thousands of gamma-chain clones, around 21% found once. The sequenced material came from Vdelta1+ gamma-delta thymocytes from the thymus. These receptors came from a girl less than two years old who had congenital heart surgery. Each CDR3 is given with its conserved first and last residue. Each record gives: clone size, J gene, V gene, CDR3 DNA, CDR3 protein. Part of the rows lack a size; the others show once, few, many or a class for expanded clones.

clone_size: -; j_call: TRGJ1/TRGJ2; v_call: TRGV2; cdr3_nt: TGTGCCACCTGGGACGGTCCAAGTAAGAAACTCTTT; cdr3_aa: CATWDGPSKKLF
clone_size: few; j_call: TRGJ1/TRGJ2; v_call: TRGV2; cdr3_nt: TGTGCCACCTGGGTCACGGTGGAGAAACTCTTT; cdr3_aa: CATWVTVEKLF
clone_size: few; j_call: TRGJ1/TRGJ2; v_call: TRGV8; cdr3_nt: TGTGCCACCTGGGAAATGGGTAAGAAACTCTTT; cdr3_aa: CATWEMGKKLF
clone_size: few; j_call: TRGJ1/TRGJ2; v_call: TRGV4; cdr3_nt: TGTGCCACCTGGTATAGGTATGAGAAACTCTTT; cdr3_aa: CATWYRYEKLF
clone_size: -; j_call: TRGJ1/TRGJ2; v_call: TRGV9; cdr3_nt: TGTGCCTTGTGGGAGGCCCGGAAGAAACTCTTT; cdr3_aa: CALWEARKKLF
clone_size: medium-sized; j_call: TRGJ1/TRGJ2; v_call: TRGV9; cdr3_nt: TGTGCCTTGTGGGAGGTTGATAAGAAACTCTTT; cdr3_aa: CALWEVDKKLF
clone_size: few; j_call: TRGJ1/TRGJ2; v_call: TRGV2; cdr3_nt: TGTGCCACCTGGGACAGGCCGGAAAGTTATAAGAAACTCTTT; cdr3_aa: CATWDRPESYKKLF
clone_size: few; j_call: TRGJ1/TRGJ2; v_call: TRGV3; cdr3_nt: TGTGCCACCTGGACCTCTATCCGTTTTTTGAATTATTATAAGAAACTCTTT; cdr3_aa: CATWTSIRFLNYYKKLF
clone_size: -; j_call: TRGJ1/TRGJ2; v_call: TRGV2; cdr3_nt: TGTGCCACCTGGGACGGGTCATACAAGAAACTCTTT; cdr3_aa: CATWDGSYKKLF
clone_size: medium-sized; j_call: TRGJ1/TRGJ2; v_call: TRGV2; cdr3_nt: TGTGCCACCTGGGACGGGCCGTATTATAAGAAACTCTTT; cdr3_aa: CATWDGPYYKKLF
clone_size: many; j_call: TRGJ1/TRGJ2; v_call: TRGV4; cdr3_nt: TGTGCCACCTGGGATGGGTCTTATAAGAAACTCTTT; cdr3_aa: CATWDGSYKKLF
clone_size: -; j_call: TRGJP2; v_call: TRGV2; cdr3_nt: TGTGCCACCTGGGACGGTCGTAGTAGTGATTGGATCAAGACGTTT; cdr3_aa: CATWDGRSSDWIKTF
clone_size: -; j_call: TRGJ1/TRGJ2; v_call: TRGV9; cdr3_nt: TGTGCCTTGTGGGAGTGGACTAAGAAACTCTTT; cdr3_aa: CALWEWTKKLF
clone_size: once; j_call: TRGJ1/TRGJ2; v_call: TRGV9; cdr3_nt: TGTGCCTTGTGGGAGCCCCCTCTAAATTATTATAAGAAACTCTTT; cdr3_aa: CALWEPPLNYYKKLF
clone_size: few; j_call: TRGJ1/TRGJ2; v_call: TRGV5; cdr3_nt: TGTGCCACCTGGGACAGGCTGTTTCAGAAACTCTTT; cdr3_aa: CATWDRLFQKLF
clone_size: -; j_call: TRGJ1/TRGJ2; v_call: TRGV8; cdr3_nt: TGTGCCACCTGGAAAAATTATTATAAGAAACTCTTT; cdr3_aa: CATWKNYYKKLF
clone_size: -; j_call: TRGJ1/TRGJ2; v_call: TRGV3; cdr3_nt: TGTGCCACCTGGGACAGTCGGGGGGTTTATTATAAGAAACTCTTT; cdr3_aa: CATWDSRGVYYKKLF
clone_size: -; j_call: TRGJ1/TRGJ2; v_call: TRGV8; cdr3_nt: TGTGCCACCTGGGATAGGCACTATTATAAGAAACTCTTT; cdr3_aa: CATWDRHYYKKLF
clone_size: -; j_call: TRGJ1/TRGJ2; v_call: TRGV8; cdr3_nt: TGTGCCCTTTGGGCACCGAATTATTATAAGAAACTCTTT; cdr3_aa: CALWAPNYYKKLF
clone_size: -; j_call: TRGJ1/TRGJ2; v_call: TRGV9; cdr3_nt: TGTGCCTTGTGGGAGGTGGAATATAAGAAACTCTTT; cdr3_aa: CALWEVEYKKLF
clone_size: -; j_call: TRGJP2; v_call: TRGV3; cdr3_nt: TGTGCCACCTGGGCCAAGGCAGGGAGTGATTGGATCAAGACGTTT; cdr3_aa: CATWAKAGSDWIKTF
clone_size: few; j_call: TRGJ1/TRGJ2; v_call: TRGV3; cdr3_nt: TGTGCCACCTGGGACAGGGGACGTTATTATAAGAAACTCTTT; cdr3_aa: CATWDRGRYYKKLF
clone_size: few; j_call: TRGJP2; v_call: TRGV2; cdr3_nt: TGTGCCACCTGGGACGCGGCGGGAGATTGGATCAAGACGTTT; cdr3_aa: CATWDAAGDWIKTF
clone_size: -; j_call: TRGJP1; v_call: TRGV2; cdr3_nt: TGTGCCACCTGGGACGAGGTCCGTTCCACTGGTTGGTTCAAGATATTT; cdr3_aa: CATWDEVRSTGWFKIF
clone_size: -; j_call: TRGJ1/TRGJ2; v_call: TRGV8; cdr3_nt: TGTGCCACCTGGGATATTCCCTATTATAAGAAACTCTTT; cdr3_aa: CATWDIPYYKKLF
clone_size: few; j_call: TRGJP2; v_call: TRGV9; cdr3_nt: TGTGCCTTGTGGGGGGGTGATTGGATCAAGACGTTT; cdr3_aa: CALWGGDWIKTF
clone_size: few; j_call: TRGJ1/TRGJ2; v_call: TRGV4; cdr3_nt: TGTGCCACCTGGGATGGCTTAAATTATTATAAGAAACTCTTT; cdr3_aa: CATWDGLNYYKKLF
clone_size: -; j_call: TRGJ1/TRGJ2; v_call: TRGV9; cdr3_nt: TGTGCCTTGTGGGAGGTGCAAGGGGGTTATAAGAAACTCTTT; cdr3_aa: CALWEVQGGYKKLF
clone_size: few; j_call: TRGJ1/TRGJ2; v_call: TRGV9; cdr3_nt: TGTGCCTTGCGGGACGAAAAGAAACTCTTT; cdr3_aa: CALRDEKKLF
clone_size: -; j_call: TRGJ1/TRGJ2; v_call: TRGV2; cdr3_nt: TGTGCCACCTGGCCCCTTGTGGATTATTATAAGAAACTCTTT; cdr3_aa: CATWPLVDYYKKLF
clone_size: few; j_call: TRGJ1/TRGJ2; v_call: TRGV2; cdr3_nt: TGTGCCACCTGGGACGCGCAACATAAGAAACTCTTT; cdr3_aa: CATWDAQHKKLF
clone_size: -; j_call: TRGJ1/TRGJ2; v_call: TRGV8; cdr3_nt: TGTGCCACCTGGGATAGAAGGAGTGATTATTATAAGAAACTCTTT; cdr3_aa: CATWDRRSDYYKKLF
clone_size: -; j_call: TRGJ1/TRGJ2; v_call: TRGV4; cdr3_nt: TGTGCCACCTGGGATGGGAACGAGAAACTCTTT; cdr3_aa: CATWDGNEKLF
clone_size: -; j_call: TRGJ1/TRGJ2; v_call: TRGV4; cdr3_nt: TGTGCCACCTGGGATGGGCTCGAGAAACTCTTT; cdr3_aa: CATWDGLEKLF
clone_size: few; j_call: TRGJP2; v_call: TRGV2; cdr3_nt: TGTGCCACCTGGGACGGGCCACGTAGTGATTGGATCAAGACGTTT; cdr3_aa: CATWDGPRSDWIKTF
clone_size: -; j_call: TRGJ1/TRGJ2; v_call: TRGV4; cdr3_nt: TGTGCCACCTGGGATGGGCCCTGGTATAAGAAACTCTTT; cdr3_aa: CATWDGPWYKKLF
clone_size: many; j_call: TRGJ1/TRGJ2; v_call: TRGV3; cdr3_nt: TGTGCCACCTGGGACAGGCCAAATTATAAGAAACTCTTT; cdr3_aa: CATWDRPNYKKLF
clone_size: few; j_call: TRGJ1/TRGJ2; v_call: TRGV8; cdr3_nt: TGTGCCACCTGGGAGGGGGTTTATAAGAAACTCTTT; cdr3_aa: CATWEGVYKKLF
clone_size: few; j_call: TRGJ1/TRGJ2; v_call: TRGV8; cdr3_nt: TGTGCCACCTGGGATAGGCCGATGTTGGAGAAACTCTTT; cdr3_aa: CATWDRPMLEKLF
clone_size: few; j_call: TRGJP2; v_call: TRGV9; cdr3_nt: TGTGCCTTGTGGGAGGTGCACCTAAATAGTAGTGATTGGATCAAGACGTTT; cdr3_aa: CALWEVHLNSSDWIKTF
clone_size: few; j_call: TRGJ1/TRGJ2; v_call: TRGV4; cdr3_nt: TGTGCCACCTGGGACAGGAAAGGGTATAAGAAACTCTTT; cdr3_aa: CATWDRKGYKKLF
clone_size: few; j_call: TRGJP1; v_call: TRGV3; cdr3_nt: TGTGCCACCTGGGGCAGAGGAAGTTGGTTCAAGATATTT; cdr3_aa: CATWGRGSWFKIF
clone_size: -; j_call: TRGJ1/TRGJ2; v_call: TRGV9; cdr3_nt: TGTGCCTTGTGGGATCCTAAGGGTTATAAGAAACTCTTT; cdr3_aa: CALWDPKGYKKLF
clone_size: -; j_call: TRGJ1/TRGJ2; v_call: TRGV9; cdr3_nt: TGTGCCTTGTGGACCCTTAATTATTATAAGAAACTCTTT; cdr3_aa: CALWTLNYYKKLF
clone_size: -; j_call: TRGJ1/TRGJ2; v_call: TRGV4; cdr3_nt: TGTGCCACCTGGGATGGGCCCGGTTATTATAAGAAACTCTTT; cdr3_aa: CATWDGPGYYKKLF
clone_size: few; j_call: TRGJ1/TRGJ2; v_call: TRGV9; cdr3_nt: TGTGCCTTGGTCCCCAGGCTTAATAAGAAACTCTTT; cdr3_aa: CALVPRLNKKLF
clone_size: -; j_call: TRGJ1/TRGJ2; v_call: TRGV9; cdr3_nt: TGTGCCTTGTGGGAGGCATCTCCACCTTATTATAAGAAACTCTTT; cdr3_aa: CALWEASPPYYKKLF
clone_size: -; j_call: TRGJ1/TRGJ2; v_call: TRGV4; cdr3_nt: TGTGCCACCTGGGACCCTGGGAGTTATTATAAGAAACTCTTT; cdr3_aa: CATWDPGSYYKKLF
clone_size: few; j_call: TRGJ1/TRGJ2; v_call: TRGV3; cdr3_nt: TGTGCCACCTGGGCACCGAGGGTAGGATATAAGAAACTCTTT; cdr3_aa: CATWAPRVGYKKLF
clone_size: few; j_call: TRGJ1/TRGJ2; v_call: TRGV8; cdr3_nt: TGTGCCACCTGGGATTGGTACCTTTATTATAAGAAACTCTTT; cdr3_aa: CATWDWYLYYKKLF
clone_size: -; j_call: TRGJ1/TRGJ2; v_call: TRGV2; cdr3_nt: TGTGCCACCTGGGACGTTCGTTATTATAAGAAACTCTTT; cdr3_aa: CATWDVRYYKKLF
clone_size: -; j_call: TRGJ1/TRGJ2; v_call: TRGV4; cdr3_nt: TGTGCCACCTGGGACGGGTCGCAGAAACTCTTT; cdr3_aa: CATWDGSQKLF
clone_size: -; j_call: TRGJ1/TRGJ2; v_call: TRGV9; cdr3_nt: TGTGCCTTGTGGGGGGGTCGTTATAAGAAACTCTTT; cdr3_aa: CALWGGRYKKLF
clone_size: -; j_call: TRGJP2; v_call: TRGV4; cdr3_nt: TGTGCCACCTGGGATGGCCCTGGTAGTGATTGGATCAAGACGTTT; cdr3_aa: CATWDGPGSDWIKTF
clone_size: few; j_call: TRGJ1/TRGJ2; v_call: TRGV8; cdr3_nt: TGTGCCACCTGGGATAGGCAGTTCAGGAAACTCTTT; cdr3_aa: CATWDRQFRKLF